This T cell receptor (beta chain) originates from a study of tumor and adjacent non-tumor tissue in lung cancer. Findings of the study overall: Tumor TCR diversity, when higher, was linked to shorter survival. Significantly higher TCR diversity was found in tumor than normal lung.

Trimming left V 0 bases short and J 7 bases short, with 10 bases between. The CDR3 length is 14 residues. Three rounds of nested PCR, following a modified ARM-PCR protocol, produced the TCRbeta library. TCRdb independently ran MiXCR on the multiplex PCR reads; one entry per CDR3 protein. The sample consists of approximately 140,000 distinct CDR3 sequences, approximately 66% of them appearing once. RNA was extracted from bulk tissue without any cell sorting. This clonotype was recorded at least ten times. No antigen is known for it. The TCR originated in a man aged 55 to 70 with small cell lung cancer. The V gene is TRBV12-3 or TRBV12-4, the J gene TRBJ2-4, with D possibly being TRBD2 (6 bases). The sequencing sample was made of lung tumor tissue. This chain's CDR3 is CASSLASGGNIQYF. The CDR3 coding sequence is TGTGCCAGCAGTTTAGCGAGCGGAGGGAACATTCAGTACTTC.